Here is one T cell receptor beta chain with its context. The antigen is unknown. The data are from a study of cytomegalovirus exposure and HLA in healthy donors. Study-wide results and caveats: A highly shared variant cluster was judged a likely technical artifact. A later analysis linked a missense DCLRE1C variant to TCR beta V- and J-gene trimming.

The PCR made use of 60 Vbeta and 13 Jbeta primers. As processed by the authors: Roughly 11 million shared chains were among the approximately 82 million unique TCR beta chains that a later analysis counted. Here immunoSEQ multiplex PCR was the method, and the copy in TCRdb shows in-frame clones only, minus some. The V and J calls and the clone size are those of that table, but D and trimming were determined from the DNA. Altogether 150,000 to 180,000 clones are present, roughly three quarters being singletons, with the ten largest covering roughly 7.1%. The CDR3 spans 14 residues. Germline values: CDR1 MDHEN, CDR2 SYDVKM. Trimming left V 3 bases short and J 3 bases short, with 11 bases between.

The rearrangement joins TRBV28 to TRBJ1-2; the D gene is possibly TRBD1 (5 bases). The sample taken for sequencing was PBMCs. The TCR was taken from a man aged 25-45 years in good health and CMV-seropositive. Here the CDR3 DNA reads TGTGCCAGCAGTTTTCCCGGAGGGGACTATGGCTACACCTTC. Its translation is CASSFPGGDYGYTF.